The TCR beta chain under discussion was sequenced for a study of shared clonotypes between healthy human individuals. The overall study: The donor pool was made up of two women and three men aged 18 to 49.

Naive CD8 cells lacked CD45RO and underwent positive selection for CCR7, leaving out terminally differentiated effector memory CD45RA+ cells. The study enrolled healthy HIV-negative adults without recent acute infections or vaccinations as donors. The DNA input per sorted-subset replicate PCR was 200 ng, corresponding to tens of thousands of T cell genomes. Method: immunoSEQ multiplex PCR; TCRdb's copy keeps in-frame clones and lacks some. The profile shows about 2.1 million clones, roughly 95% of them singletons. V was shortened by 9 bases and J by 2 bases, with 10 bases between the two germline ends. CDR1 is MNHNS and CDR2 is SASEGT in the germline V gene. The CDR3 is 12 residues long. This clone has just a few counts. Antigen: not known. Findings and limits, study-wide: It was the non-shared clonotypes that had lower generation probabilities than clonotypes shared by all four donors.

The source material was naive CD8+ T cells from PBMCs. The gene calls are TRBV6-1 and TRBJ1-1; unclear D gene. This clonotype originated in a young man in good health. Some clones in this sample may be carry-over from other donors' samples. The CDR3 reads CARGDANTEAFF. DNA of the CDR3: TGTGCCAGAGGAGACGCAAACACTGAAGCTTTCTTT.